Listed below are T cell receptor beta chains from one sample, sequenced in a study of persistence of HIV-infected CD4 T cells. Method: immunoSEQ multiplex PCR; TCRdb's copy keeps in-frame clones and lacks some. This sample has 35,000 to 50,000 clones, with more than 70% found just once. No cognate antigen is known for these TCRs. Material: CD4+ T cells sorted from PBMCs after approximately 20-hour stimulation, obtained from a patient who received antiretroviral therapy. Receptors originate from an adult man with HIV who was CMV-seropositive. Each CDR3 is given with its conserved first and last residue. Each record gives: V gene, J gene, D gene, clone size, CDR3 protein, CDR3 DNA. A D gene is named only where the DNA matches it firmly. Expanded clones are given a class, and other clones once, few, many or no size at all.

TRBV2	TRBJ1-5	NA	NA	CASSEGRGNQPQHF	TGTGCCAGCAGTGAAGGTAGGGGCAATCAGCCCCAGCATTTT
TRBV27	TRBJ2-1	NA	NA	CASKNSGYNEQFF	TGTGCCAGCAAAAATAGCGGCTACAATGAGCAGTTCTTC
TRBV28	TRBJ2-3	NA	NA	CASSSARGATDTQYF	TGTGCCAGCAGTTCCGCCCGGGGGGCCACAGATACGCAGTATTTT
TRBV19	TRBJ2-2	TRBD1	NA	CASDTGVNTGELFF	TGTGCCAGTGACACAGGGGTGAACACCGGGGAGCTGTTTTTT
TRBV6-5	TRBJ1-2	NA	NA	CATSGQKANYGYTF	TGTGCCACCTCCGGACAGAAAGCTAACTATGGCTACACCTTC
TRBV6-6	TRBJ1-5	NA	NA	CASSPGVVNQPQHF	TGTGCCAGCAGTCCAGGGGTGGTCAATCAGCCCCAGCATTTT
TRBV5-1	TRBJ1-6	NA	NA	CASSLANNSPLHF	TGCGCCAGCAGCTTGGCCAACAATTCACCCCTCCACTTT
TRBV18	TRBJ1-1	NA	NA	CASSQVGRDSTEAFF	TGTGCCAGCTCACAGGTAGGGAGGGATAGCACTGAAGCTTTCTTT
TRBV3-1/TRBV3-2	TRBJ2-7	TRBD1	NA	CASSHFPGQGEQYF	TGTGCCAGCAGCCATTTCCCGGGACAGGGAGAGCAGTACTTC
TRBV6-2/TRBV6-3	TRBJ1-5	TRBD1	NA	CASSRDRGYGNQPQHF	TGTGCCAGCAGTAGGGACAGGGGGTATGGCAATCAGCCCCAGCATTTT
TRBV6-6	TRBJ1-6	TRBD1	NA	CASSSIRDRGNSPLHF	TGTGCCAGCAGTTCCATCAGGGACAGGGGGAATTCACCCCTCCACTTT
TRBV28	TRBJ1-5	NA	NA	CASGGSNQPQHF	TGTGCCAGCGGGGGAAGCAATCAGCCCCAGCATTTT
TRBV28	TRBJ1-1	NA	NA	CASSLATDMNTEAFF	TGTGCCAGCAGCCTGGCGACTGACATGAACACTGAAGCTTTCTTT
TRBV3-1/TRBV3-2	TRBJ2-7	TRBD2	once	CASSQAGTREQYF	TGTGCCAGCAGCCAAGCCGGGACTAGAGAGCAGTACTTC
TRBV5-1	TRBJ2-3	TRBD2	NA	CASSVAGGTDTQYF	TGCGCCAGCAGCGTAGCGGGGGGCACAGATACGCAGTATTTT
TRBV2	TRBJ2-7	TRBD1	once	CASSARTGGGEQYF	TGTGCCAGCAGCGCCCGGACAGGGGGTGGCGAGCAGTACTTC
TRBV19	TRBJ2-1	TRBD2	NA	CASSPEAGVYNEQFF	TGTGCCAGTAGCCCCGAAGCGGGGGTCTACAATGAGCAGTTCTTC
TRBV7-2	TRBJ1-6	NA	once	CASSLATVSNSPLHF	TGTGCCAGCAGCTTAGCCACAGTCTCAAATTCACCCCTCCACTTT
TRBV18	TRBJ1-2	TRBD1	once	CASSPSRDRTYGYTF	TGTGCCAGCTCACCGTCTCGGGACAGGACCTATGGCTACACCTTC
TRBV28	TRBJ1-6	NA	NA	CASSLETRRSPLHF	TGTGCCAGCAGTTTGGAGACCAGACGTTCACCCCTCCACTTT
TRBV28	TRBJ2-7	NA	once	CASTALGGEQYF	TGTGCCAGTACGGCTTTGGGGGGCGAGCAGTACTTC
TRBV2	TRBJ1-5	NA	NA	CASSPDTQGTRNQPQHF	TGTGCCAGCAGTCCTGATACCCAGGGGACGCGCAATCAGCCCCAGCATTTT
TRBV5-8	TRBJ1-1	NA	NA	CASRLNTEAFF	TGTGCCAGCAGACTCAACACTGAAGCTTTCTTT
TRBV7-6	TRBJ2-1	TRBD2	NA	CASSIGGALDEQFF	TGTGCCAGCAGCATCGGGGGGGCCCTGGATGAGCAGTTCTTC
TRBV7-8	TRBJ1-1	NA	NA	CASSLTLNTEAFF	TGTGCCAGCAGCTTAACGTTGAACACTGAAGCTTTCTTT
TRBV9	TRBJ2-2	TRBD2	NA	CASSVLAGGTGELFF	TGTGCCAGCAGCGTTCTAGCGGGGGGCACCGGGGAGCTGTTTTTT
TRBV28	TRBJ1-2	TRBD1	NA	CASSLGDRDIGYTF	TGTGCCAGCAGTTTAGGGGACAGGGATATTGGCTACACCTTC
TRBV3-1/TRBV3-2	TRBJ2-2	NA	NA	CASSQAWRGPNTGELFF	TGTGCCAGCAGCCAAGCGTGGCGGGGTCCCAACACCGGGGAGCTGTTTTTT
TRBV14	TRBJ1-2	NA	once	CASSQAVEYGYTF	TGTGCCAGCAGCCAAGCAGTGGAGTATGGCTACACCTTC
TRBV4-2	TRBJ2-2	NA	NA	CASSQEYRTGELFF	TGTGCCAGCAGCCAAGAGTATCGGACCGGGGAGCTGTTTTTT
TRBV14	TRBJ2-7	NA	NA	CASSQGRAYEQYF	TGTGCCAGCAGCCAAGGAAGAGCCTACGAGCAGTACTTC
TRBV3-1/TRBV3-2	TRBJ2-2	TRBD1	few	CASSQAPGQGALPNTGELFF	TGTGCCAGCAGCCAAGCGCCGGGACAGGGGGCACTCCCGAACACCGGGGAGCTGTTTTTT
TRBV12-3/TRBV12-4	TRBJ2-2	NA	NA	CASSLTEGELFF	TGTGCCAGCAGTTTGACGGAGGGGGAGCTGTTTTTT
TRBV5-1	TRBJ2-5	NA	NA	CASSSDTGGPETQYF	TGCGCCAGCAGCTCTGACACCGGAGGCCCAGAGACCCAGTACTTC
TRBV18	TRBJ2-7	NA	NA	CASSPGPGGTYEQYF	TGTGCCAGCTCCCCGGGTCCAGGGGGGACCTACGAGCAGTACTTC
TRBV2	TRBJ1-5	NA	NA	CASSESGGGEPQHF	TGTGCCAGCAGTGAGTCCGGGGGCGGTGAGCCCCAGCATTTT
TRBV28	TRBJ1-4	NA	NA	CASSRVPGEKLFF	TGTGCCAGCAGCCGGGTCCCGGGGGAAAAACTGTTTTTT
TRBV11-2	TRBJ1-2	TRBD1	NA	CASSFQRGTGDDGYTF	TGTGCCAGCAGCTTTCAGAGGGGGACAGGGGATGATGGCTACACCTTC
TRBV4-1	TRBJ1-5	TRBD1	NA	CASSPATGAAQPQHF	TGCGCCAGCAGCCCTGCAACAGGGGCGGCTCAGCCCCAGCATTTT
TRBV18	TRBJ2-7	NA	NA	CASSPRGIAEREQYF	TGTGCCAGCTCACCAAGGGGTATAGCCGAACGCGAGCAGTACTTC
TRBV6-5	TRBJ2-1	NA	NA	CASTAPGHSYNEQFF	TGTGCCAGCACCGCACCGGGACACTCCTACAATGAGCAGTTCTTC
TRBV10-2	TRBJ1-5	NA	few	CASSRADSNQPQHF	TGCGCCAGCAGTAGGGCGGATAGCAATCAGCCCCAGCATTTT
TRBV2	TRBJ1-3	NA	NA	CASTAGRQNSGNTIYF	TGTGCCAGCACCGCCGGACGGCAAAACTCTGGAAACACCATATATTTT
TRBV2	TRBJ1-6	NA	NA	CASSDRYNSPLHF	TGTGCCAGCAGTGACAGATATAATTCACCCCTCCACTTT
TRBV10-1	TRBJ2-3	NA	once	CASSESPSSTDTQYF	TGCGCCAGCAGTGAGTCGCCGTCTAGCACAGATACGCAGTATTTT
TRBV5-6	TRBJ1-5	NA	few	CASSLASQVAPQHF	TGTGCCAGCAGCTTGGCCTCCCAGGTAGCGCCCCAGCATTTT
TRBV9	TRBJ2-1	TRBD1	NA	CASSIRQGSGNEQFF	TGTGCCAGCAGCATACGACAGGGATCCGGCAATGAGCAGTTCTTC
TRBV3-1/TRBV3-2	TRBJ2-4	NA	NA	CASSQDLVSGLAKNIQYF	TGTGCCAGCAGCCAAGATTTGGTGTCGGGTTTAGCCAAAAACATTCAGTACTTC
TRBV5-1	TRBJ2-2	NA	NA	CASSVPRANTGELFF	TGCGCCAGCAGCGTCCCCAGGGCGAACACCGGGGAGCTGTTTTTT
TRBV4-2	TRBJ1-3	NA	NA	CASSQGEGASGNTIYF	TGTGCCAGCAGCCAAGGGGAAGGGGCGTCTGGAAACACCATATATTTT
TRBV28	TRBJ1-4	TRBD1	NA	CASETGAEKLFF	TGTGCCAGTGAAACAGGGGCTGAAAAACTGTTTTTT
TRBV9	TRBJ2-3	TRBD1	once	CASSVAMGQGAHTQYF	TGTGCCAGCAGCGTAGCTATGGGACAGGGGGCGCATACGCAGTATTTT
TRBV29-1	TRBJ1-1	NA	NA	CSATDAQRGTEAFF	TGCAGCGCCACAGATGCCCAGAGGGGGACTGAAGCTTTCTTT
TRBV5-1	TRBJ2-7	NA	NA	CASSPRVDDEQYF	TGCGCCAGCAGCCCGCGGGTAGACGACGAGCAGTACTTC
TRBV28	TRBJ1-2	TRBD1	NA	CASSGTGEGYTF	TGTGCCAGCAGCGGGACAGGGGAAGGCTACACCTTC
TRBV19	TRBJ1-4	TRBD1	NA	CASSPQGATNEKLFF	TGTGCCAGTAGTCCTCAGGGGGCAACTAATGAAAAACTGTTTTTT
TRBV27	TRBJ1-1	NA	NA	CASRPVRDTEAFF	TGTGCCAGCAGGCCCGTCCGGGACACTGAAGCTTTCTTT